This entry concerns a single T cell receptor beta chain. This sample was included in a study of blood T cell repertoires in COVID-19. Study in general: Italy, Spain and the United States were the sources of the convalescent and acute COVID-19 samples. In each case, the material was cDNA or gDNA derived from T cells, B-cell-depleted T cells, or PBMCs.

This CDR3 has 18 residues. Germline CDR1 is SGDLS and CDR2 is YYNGEE. Trimming removed 4 bases from V and 0 bases from J; junction bases left unmatched: 9. Original data processing: Amplification of reference gene primers provided the estimated nucleated cell counts. The assay was immunoSEQ multiplex PCR, and TCRdb's table has in-frame clones only and misses some. The V and J calls and clone size were taken over from that table, and D and trimming were inferred from the DNA. The top ten clones hold less than 1.6% of a sample with 200,000 to 300,000 clones, 75% to 90% of them seen once. The sample was peripheral blood. The chain links TRBV9 to TRBJ2-1; 11 bases match TRBD2. The sequence came from a woman aged 40 to 50 who had recovered from COVID-19. Here the CDR3 reads CASSHSASGGSSYNEQFF. The CDR3 coding sequence is TGTGCCAGCAGCCACTCGGCTAGCGGGGGGTCCTCCTACAATGAGCAGTTCTTC.